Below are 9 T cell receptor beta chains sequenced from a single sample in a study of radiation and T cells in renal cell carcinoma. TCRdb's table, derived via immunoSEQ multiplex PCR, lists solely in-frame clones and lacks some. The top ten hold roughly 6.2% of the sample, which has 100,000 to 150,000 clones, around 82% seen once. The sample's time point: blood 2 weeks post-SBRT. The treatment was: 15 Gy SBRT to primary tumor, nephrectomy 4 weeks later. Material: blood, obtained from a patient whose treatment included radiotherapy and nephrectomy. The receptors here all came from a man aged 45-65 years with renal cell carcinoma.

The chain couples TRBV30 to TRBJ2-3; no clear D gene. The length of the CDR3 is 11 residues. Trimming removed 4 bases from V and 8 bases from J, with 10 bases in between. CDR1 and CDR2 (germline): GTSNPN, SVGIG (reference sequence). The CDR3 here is CAWTEHGTQYF. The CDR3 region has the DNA TGTGCCTGGACGGAGCATGGTACGCAGTATTTT. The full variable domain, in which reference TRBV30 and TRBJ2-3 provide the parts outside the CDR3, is SQTIHQWPATLVQPVGSPLSLECTVEGTSNPNLYWYRQAAGRGLQLLFYSVGIGQISSEVPQNLSASRPQDRQFILSSKKLLLSDSGFYLCAWTEHGTQYFGPGTRLTVL.

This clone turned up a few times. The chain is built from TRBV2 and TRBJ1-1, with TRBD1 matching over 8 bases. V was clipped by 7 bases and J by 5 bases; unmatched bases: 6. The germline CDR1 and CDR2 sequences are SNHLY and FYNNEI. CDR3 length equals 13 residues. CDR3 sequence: CASTRDRRTEAFF. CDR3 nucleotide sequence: TGTGCCAGCACTAGGGACAGGAGGACTGAAGCTTTCTTT. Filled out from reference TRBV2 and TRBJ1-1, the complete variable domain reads EPEVTQTPSHQVTQMGQEVILRCVPISNHLYFYWYRQILGQKVEFLVSFYNNEISEKSEIFDDQFSVERPDGSNFTLKIRSTKLEDSAMYFCASTRDRRTEAFFGQGTRLTVV.

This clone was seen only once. CDR3 protein: CASSWGQGAREQYF. CDR3 in DNA: TGTGCCAGCAGCTGGGGACAGGGGGCACGGGAGCAGTACTTC. V and J are TRBV7-9 and TRBJ2-7; TRBD1 matches at 12 bases. The CDR3 is made up of 14 amino acids. Germline V gene sequence: CDR1 SEHNR, CDR2 FQNEAQ (reference sequence). V lost 4 bases, J lost 7 bases, and 5 bases stayed unmatched.

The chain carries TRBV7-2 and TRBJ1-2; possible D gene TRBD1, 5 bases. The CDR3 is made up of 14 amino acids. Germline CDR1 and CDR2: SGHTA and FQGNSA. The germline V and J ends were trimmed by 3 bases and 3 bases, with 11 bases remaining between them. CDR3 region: CASSFGGRYYGYTF. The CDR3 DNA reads TGTGCCAGCAGCTTCGGGGGACGGTACTATGGCTACACCTTC.

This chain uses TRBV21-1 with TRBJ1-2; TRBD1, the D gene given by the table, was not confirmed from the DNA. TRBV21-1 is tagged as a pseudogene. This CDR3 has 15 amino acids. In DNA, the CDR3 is TGTGCCAGACAGGACCGACGAGAGACTAACTATGGCTACACCTTC. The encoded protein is CARQDRRETNYGYTF.

CDR3 DNA sequence: TGTGCCAGCAGCAAAGCCCCCAGGTCAAGGCCCCAGCATTTT. This sequence encodes CASSKAPRSRPQHF. The V gene is TRBV21-1, the J gene TRBJ1-5; the table assigns TRBD1, which was not confirmed against the DNA. TRBV21-1 is noted as a pseudogene. This CDR3 has 14 amino acids.

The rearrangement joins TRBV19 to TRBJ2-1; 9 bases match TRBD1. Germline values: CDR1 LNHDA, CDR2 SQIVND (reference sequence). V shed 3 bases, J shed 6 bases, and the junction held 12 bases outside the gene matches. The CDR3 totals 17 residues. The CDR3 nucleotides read TGTGCCAGTAGTATGGGGACAGGGTTCCGGGCGGGCAATGAGCAGTTCTTC. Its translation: CASSMGTGFRAGNEQFF.

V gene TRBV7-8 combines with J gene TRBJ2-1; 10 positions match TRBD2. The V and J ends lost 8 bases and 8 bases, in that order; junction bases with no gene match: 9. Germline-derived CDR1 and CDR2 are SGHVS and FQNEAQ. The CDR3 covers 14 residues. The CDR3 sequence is CASPSGRGADEQFF. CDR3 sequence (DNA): TGTGCCAGCCCTAGCGGGAGAGGTGCAGATGAGCAGTTCTTC. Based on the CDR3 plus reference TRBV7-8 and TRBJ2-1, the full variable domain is GAGVSQSPRYKVAKRGQDVALRCDPISGHVSLFWYQQALGQGPEFLTYFQNEAQLDKSGLPSDRFFAERPEGSVSTLKIQRTQQEDSAVYLCASPSGRGADEQFFGPGTRLTVL.

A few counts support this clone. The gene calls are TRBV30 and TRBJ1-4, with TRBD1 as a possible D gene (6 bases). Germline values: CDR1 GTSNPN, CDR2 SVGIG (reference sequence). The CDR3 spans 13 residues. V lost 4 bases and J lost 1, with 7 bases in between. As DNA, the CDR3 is TGTGCCTGGAAGGGGGGAACTAATGAAAAACTGTTTTTT. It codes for CAWKGGTNEKLFF.